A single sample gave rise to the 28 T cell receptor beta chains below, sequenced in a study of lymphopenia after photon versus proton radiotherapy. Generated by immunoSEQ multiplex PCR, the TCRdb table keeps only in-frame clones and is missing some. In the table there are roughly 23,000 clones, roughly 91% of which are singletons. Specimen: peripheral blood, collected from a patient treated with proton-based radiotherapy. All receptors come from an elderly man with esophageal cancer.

This CDR3 is CASSFLGRYQETQYF. In nucleotides, the CDR3 is TGCGCCAGCAGCTTCCTAGGCCGGTACCAAGAGACCCAGTACTTC. The rearrangement joins TRBV5-1 to TRBJ2-5; D remains ambiguous. The CDR3 has 15 amino acids. V shed 2 bases and J shed 0 bases, with 11 bases lying between them. Germline V gene lookup returns CDR1 SGHRS and CDR2 YFSETQ.

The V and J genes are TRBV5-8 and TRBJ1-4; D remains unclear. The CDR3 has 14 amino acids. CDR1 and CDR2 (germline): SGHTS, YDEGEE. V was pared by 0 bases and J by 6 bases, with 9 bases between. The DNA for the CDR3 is TGTGCCAGCAGCTTGGGTTCACTTGATGAAAAACTGTTTTTT. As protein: CASSLGSLDEKLFF.

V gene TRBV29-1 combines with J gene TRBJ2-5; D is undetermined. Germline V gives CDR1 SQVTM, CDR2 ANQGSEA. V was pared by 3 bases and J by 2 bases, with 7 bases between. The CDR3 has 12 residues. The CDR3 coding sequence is TGCAGCGTTGATACGCGGCAAGAGACCCAGTACTTC. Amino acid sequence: CSVDTRQETQYF.

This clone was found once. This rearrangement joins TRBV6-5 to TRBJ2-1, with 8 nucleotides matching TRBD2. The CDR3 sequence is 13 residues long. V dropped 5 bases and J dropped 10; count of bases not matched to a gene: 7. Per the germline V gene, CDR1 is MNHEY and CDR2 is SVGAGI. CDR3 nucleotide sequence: TGTGCCAGCAGTCGCGAGGGACTAGGAGAGCAGTTCTTC. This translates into CASSREGLGEQFF.

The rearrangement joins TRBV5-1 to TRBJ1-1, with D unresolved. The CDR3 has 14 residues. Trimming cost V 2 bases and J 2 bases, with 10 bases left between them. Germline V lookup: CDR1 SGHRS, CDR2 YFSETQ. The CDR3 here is CASSFGGANTEAFF. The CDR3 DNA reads TGCGCCAGCAGCTTCGGAGGCGCAAACACTGAAGCTTTCTTT.

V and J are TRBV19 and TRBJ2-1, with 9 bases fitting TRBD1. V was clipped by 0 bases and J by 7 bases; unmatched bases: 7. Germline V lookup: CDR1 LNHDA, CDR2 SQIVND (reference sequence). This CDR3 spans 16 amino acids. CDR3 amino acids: CASSIDPWDRVNEQFF. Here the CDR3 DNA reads TGTGCCAGTAGTATAGATCCCTGGGACAGGGTAAATGAGCAGTTCTTC.

The CDR3 coding sequence is TGTGCCAGCAGCCCTTTATGGGGTTCCAACACCGGGGAGCTGTTTTTT. Amino acids: CASSPLWGSNTGELFF. The chain employs TRBV13 and TRBJ2-2; D is unclear. V shed 5 bases and J shed 2 bases, with 15 bases lying between them. Germline CDR1 PRHDT, CDR2 FYEKMQ (reference sequence). The CDR3 consists of 16 residues. Combining the CDR3 with reference TRBV13 and TRBJ2-2 gives the whole variable domain AAGVIQSPRHLIKEKRETATLKCYPIPRHDTVYWYQQGPGQDPQFLISFYEKMQSDKGSIPDRFSAQQFSDYHSELNMSSLELGDSALYFCASSPLWGSNTGELFFGEGSRLTVL.

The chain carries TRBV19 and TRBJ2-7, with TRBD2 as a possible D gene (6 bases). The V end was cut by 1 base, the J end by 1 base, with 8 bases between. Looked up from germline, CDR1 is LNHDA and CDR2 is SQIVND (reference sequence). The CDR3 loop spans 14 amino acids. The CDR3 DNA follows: TGTGCCAGTAGTATAGGCAGCGGGTCCTACGAGCAGTACTTC. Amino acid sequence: CASSIGSGSYEQYF.

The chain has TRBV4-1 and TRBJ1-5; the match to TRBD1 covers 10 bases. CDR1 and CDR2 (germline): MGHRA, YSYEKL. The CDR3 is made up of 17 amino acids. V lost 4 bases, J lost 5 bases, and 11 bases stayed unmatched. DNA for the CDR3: TGCGCCAGCAGCCCCTACTCAACGACAGGGGGCGATCAGCCCCAGCATTTT. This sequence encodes CASSPYSTTGGDQPQHF.

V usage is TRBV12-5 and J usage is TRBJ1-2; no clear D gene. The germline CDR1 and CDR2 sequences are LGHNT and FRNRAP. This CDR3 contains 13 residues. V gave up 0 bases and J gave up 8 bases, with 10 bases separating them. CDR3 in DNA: TGTGCTAGTGGTTTGGTCAAAGCCGGGGGCTACACCTTC. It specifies CASGLVKAGGYTF.

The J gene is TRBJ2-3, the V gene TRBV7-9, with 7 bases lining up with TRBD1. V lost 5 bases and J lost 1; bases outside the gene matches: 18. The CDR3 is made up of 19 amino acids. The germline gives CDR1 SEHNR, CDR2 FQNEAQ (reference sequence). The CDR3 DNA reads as TGTGCCAGCAGCACTCCCGAACAGGGACAGATGATACGCACAGATACGCAGTATTTT. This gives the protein CASSTPEQGQMIRTDTQYF.

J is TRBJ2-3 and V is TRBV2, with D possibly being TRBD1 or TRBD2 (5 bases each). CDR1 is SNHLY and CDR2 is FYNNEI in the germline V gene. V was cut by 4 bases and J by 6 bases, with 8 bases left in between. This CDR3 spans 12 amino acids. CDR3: CASSVEGDTQYF. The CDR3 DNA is TGTGCCAGCAGTGTAGAGGGGGATACGCAGTATTTT.

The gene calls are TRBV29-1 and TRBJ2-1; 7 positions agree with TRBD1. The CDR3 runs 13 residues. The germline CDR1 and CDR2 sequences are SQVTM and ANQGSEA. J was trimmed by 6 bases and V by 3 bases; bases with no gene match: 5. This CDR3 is CSVDRAGGNEQFF. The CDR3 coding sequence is TGCAGCGTTGACCGGGCAGGGGGCAATGAGCAGTTCTTC.

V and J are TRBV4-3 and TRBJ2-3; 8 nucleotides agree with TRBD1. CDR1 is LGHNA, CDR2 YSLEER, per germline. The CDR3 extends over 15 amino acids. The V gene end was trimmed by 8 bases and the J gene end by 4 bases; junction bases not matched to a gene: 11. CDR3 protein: CASRLSDRVSDTQYF. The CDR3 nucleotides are TGCGCCAGCCGGCTATCGGACAGGGTGTCAGATACGCAGTATTTT.

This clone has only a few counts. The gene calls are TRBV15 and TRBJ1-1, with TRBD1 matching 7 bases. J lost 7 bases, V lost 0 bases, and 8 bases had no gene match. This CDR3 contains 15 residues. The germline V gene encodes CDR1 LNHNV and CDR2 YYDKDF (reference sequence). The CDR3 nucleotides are TGTGCCACCAGCAGAGATTATGAAGGGGGCGGTGAAGCTTTCTTT. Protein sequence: CATSRDYEGGGEAFF.

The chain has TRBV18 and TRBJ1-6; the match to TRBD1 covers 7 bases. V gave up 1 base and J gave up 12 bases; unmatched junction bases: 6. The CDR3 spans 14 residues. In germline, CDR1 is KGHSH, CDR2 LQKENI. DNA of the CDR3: TGTGCCAGCTCACCACTCCAGGGGGATGTACCCCTCCACTTT. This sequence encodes CASSPLQGDVPLHF.

CDR3 DNA: TGTGCCAGTAGTTCGGCTAGGAACACTGAAGCTTTCTTT. Its protein is CASSSARNTEAFF. The chain joins TRBV19 to TRBJ1-1; D is uncertain. V lost 5 bases and J 1 base, leaving 8 bases between the germline ends. This CDR3 has 13 amino acids. CDR1 and CDR2 (germline): LNHDA, SQIVND (reference sequence).

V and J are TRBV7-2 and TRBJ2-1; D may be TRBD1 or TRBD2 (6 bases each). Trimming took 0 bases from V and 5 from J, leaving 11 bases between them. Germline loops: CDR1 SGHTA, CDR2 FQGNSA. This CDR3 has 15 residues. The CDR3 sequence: CASSLAGGTHNEQFF. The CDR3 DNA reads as TGTGCCAGCAGCTTAGCCGGGGGCACCCACAATGAGCAGTTCTTC.

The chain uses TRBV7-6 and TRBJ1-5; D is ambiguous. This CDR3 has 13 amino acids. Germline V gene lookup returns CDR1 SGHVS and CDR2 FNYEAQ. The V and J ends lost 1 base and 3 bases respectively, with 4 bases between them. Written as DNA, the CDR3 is TGTGCCAGCAGCTTAGTTTTCAATCAGCCCCAGCATTTT. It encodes CASSLVFNQPQHF.

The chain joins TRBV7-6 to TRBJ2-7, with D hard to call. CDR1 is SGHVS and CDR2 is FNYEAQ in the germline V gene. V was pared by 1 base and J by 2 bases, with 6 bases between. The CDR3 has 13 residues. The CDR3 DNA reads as TGTGCCAGCAGCTTAGATGGGACCTACGAGCAGTACTTC. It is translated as CASSLDGTYEQYF.

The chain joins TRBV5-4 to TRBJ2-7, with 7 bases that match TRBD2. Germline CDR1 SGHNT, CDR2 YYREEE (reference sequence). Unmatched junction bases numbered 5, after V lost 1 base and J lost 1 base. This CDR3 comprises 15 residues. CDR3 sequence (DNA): TGTGCCAGCAGCTTGAGGGACTACCCGTCCTACGAGCAGTACTTC. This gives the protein CASSLRDYPSYEQYF.

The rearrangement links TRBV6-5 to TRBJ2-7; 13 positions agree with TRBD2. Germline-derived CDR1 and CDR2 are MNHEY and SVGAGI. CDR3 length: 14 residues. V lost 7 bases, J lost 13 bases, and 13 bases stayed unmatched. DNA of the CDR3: TGTGCCAGCACGCAATCCGGGACTAGCGGGAAGGCTTACTTC. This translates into CASTQSGTSGKAYF.

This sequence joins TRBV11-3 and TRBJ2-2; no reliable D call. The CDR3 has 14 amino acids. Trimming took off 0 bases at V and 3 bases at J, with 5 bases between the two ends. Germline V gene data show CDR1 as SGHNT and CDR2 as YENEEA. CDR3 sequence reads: CASSLEGDTGELFF. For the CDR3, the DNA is TGTGCCAGCAGCTTAGAGGGTGACACCGGGGAGCTGTTTTTT.

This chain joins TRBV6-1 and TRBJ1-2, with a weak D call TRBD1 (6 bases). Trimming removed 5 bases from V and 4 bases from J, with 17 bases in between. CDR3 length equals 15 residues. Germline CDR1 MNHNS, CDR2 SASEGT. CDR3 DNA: TGTGCCAGCAGTACACAGGACGTAGGGGGCTATGGCTACACCTTC. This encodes CASSTQDVGGYGYTF.

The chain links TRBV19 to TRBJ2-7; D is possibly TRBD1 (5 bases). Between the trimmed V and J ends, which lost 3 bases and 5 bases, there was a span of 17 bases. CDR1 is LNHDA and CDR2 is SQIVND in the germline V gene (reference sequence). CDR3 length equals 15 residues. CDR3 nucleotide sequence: TGTGCCAGTAGTATCGGGCAGGGTAGTTTCCACGAGCAGTACTTC. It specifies CASSIGQGSFHEQYF.

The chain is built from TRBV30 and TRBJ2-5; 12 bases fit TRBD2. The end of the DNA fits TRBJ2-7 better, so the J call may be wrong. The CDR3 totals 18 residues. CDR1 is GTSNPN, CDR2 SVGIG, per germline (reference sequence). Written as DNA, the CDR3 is TGTGCCTGGAGTGTCTCCCGGACTAGCGGGAATTGGCCCTACGAGCAGTACTTC. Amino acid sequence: CAWSVSRTSGNWPYEQYF.

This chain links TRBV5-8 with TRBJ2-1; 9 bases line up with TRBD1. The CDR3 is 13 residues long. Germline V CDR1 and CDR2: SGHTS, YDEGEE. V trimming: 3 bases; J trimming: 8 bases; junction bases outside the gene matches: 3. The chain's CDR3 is CASSWDRVDEQFF. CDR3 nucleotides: TGTGCCAGCAGCTGGGACAGGGTCGATGAGCAGTTCTTC. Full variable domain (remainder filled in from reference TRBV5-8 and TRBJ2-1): EAGVTQSPTHLIKTRGQQATLRCSPISGHTSVYWYQQALGLGLQFLLWYDEGEERNRGNFPPRFSGRQFPNYSSELNVNALELEDSALYLCASSWDRVDEQFFGPGTRLTVL.

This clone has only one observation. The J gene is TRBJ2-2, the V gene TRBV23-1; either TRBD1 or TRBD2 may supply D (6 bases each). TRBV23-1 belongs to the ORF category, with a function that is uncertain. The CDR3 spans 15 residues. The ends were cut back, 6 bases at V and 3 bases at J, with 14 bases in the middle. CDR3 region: CASSPLGGYTGELFF. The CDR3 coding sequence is TGCGCCAGCAGCCCCCTAGGGGGGTACACCGGGGAGCTGTTTTTT.